These 24 T cell receptor beta chains were all obtained from the same sample, sequenced in a study of cytomegalovirus exposure and HLA in healthy donors. Primers for the PCR totalled 60 Vbeta and 13 Jbeta. The data were produced by immunoSEQ multiplex PCR, yet TCRdb's version contains in-frame clones alone and is incomplete. The table lists 150,000 to 200,000 clones, roughly 80% of them singletons. The material sequenced was PBMCs. Every receptor here comes from a male donor in good health and CMV-seropositive.

This clone has more than one count but fewer than ten. This chain links TRBV30 with TRBJ1-5; D unclear. The germline CDR1 and CDR2 sequences are GTSNPN and SVGIG (reference sequence). V was cut by 0 bases and J by 4 bases, with 10 bases left in between. The CDR3 spans 14 residues. CDR3 sequence (DNA): TGTGCCTGGAGTGTAACGCAGGCAAATCAGCCCCAGCATTTT. It translates to CAWSVTQANQPQHF.

The V gene is TRBV5-1, the J gene TRBJ2-2; TRBD1 agrees at 9 bases. This CDR3 is 15 amino acids long. The ends lost 6 bases at V and 7 bases at J; junction bases unmatched: 10. CDR1 and CDR2 (germline): SGHRS, YFSETQ. The CDR3, as DNA: TGCGCCAGCAAGCCGCTACAGGGGGCAGGCGGGGAGCTGTTTTTT. Its translation is CASKPLQGAGGELFF.

This clone was picked up a small number of times. The J gene is TRBJ1-3, the V gene TRBV5-8; D gene unclear. Germline CDR1 reads SGHTS; CDR2 reads YDEGEE. The V and J ends lost 0 bases and 4 bases respectively, with 11 bases between them. The CDR3 is made up of 15 amino acids. The CDR3 region is CASSLGPSKGNTIYF. CDR3 coding DNA: TGTGCCAGCAGCTTGGGGCCCTCAAAAGGAAACACCATATATTTT.

The chain recombines TRBV4-1 with TRBJ2-1; D not resolved. CDR1 is MGHRA and CDR2 is YSYEKL in the germline V gene. The CDR3 is 16 amino acids. V lost 0 bases, J lost 4 bases, and 13 bases lay in between. CDR3 in DNA: TGCGCCAGCAGCCAAGAAATAGGAACAGCATACAATGAGCAGTTCTTC. Residues: CASSQEIGTAYNEQFF.

The chain joins TRBV5-4 to TRBJ1-2, with D maybe TRBD1 (5 bases). Looked up from germline, CDR1 is SGHNT and CDR2 is YYREEE (reference sequence). The CDR3 extends over 12 amino acids. The V and J ends lost 2 bases and 9 bases respectively, with 11 bases between them. The CDR3 DNA reads TGTGCCAGCAGCTTACAGGATAGGAGCTACACCTTC. This sequence encodes CASSLQDRSYTF.

The chain recombines TRBV11-2 with TRBJ2-5, with 9 bases aligning to TRBD2. CDR1 is SGHAT, CDR2 FQNNGV, per germline. With 4 bases clipped from V and 4 bases from J, the junction kept 10 bases outside the gene matches. The CDR3 length is 16 residues. The CDR3 DNA reads as TGTGCCAGCAGCTCCCCCCGCGGGAGGGGGGCAGAGACCCAGTACTTC. This encodes CASSSPRGRGAETQYF.

The rearrangement joins TRBV7-8 to TRBJ2-7; possible D gene TRBD1, 5 bases. V was clipped by 1 base and J by 3 bases, with 10 bases between them. This CDR3 is built from 14 residues. Germline values: CDR1 SGHVS, CDR2 FQNEAQ. CDR3 loop: CASSLGVRVYEQYF. The CDR3 region has the DNA TGTGCCAGCAGCTTAGGGGTCAGGGTCTACGAGCAGTACTTC.

This chain connects TRBV11-2 to TRBJ1-2; TRBD1 matches at 9 bases. The CDR3 loop spans 12 amino acids. The V gene end was trimmed by 4 bases and the J gene end by 8 bases; junction bases not matched to a gene: 2. Germline values: CDR1 SGHAT, CDR2 FQNNGV. The CDR3 is CASSYTGGGYTF. The DNA for the CDR3 is TGTGCCAGCAGCTATACAGGGGGCGGCTACACCTTC.

V is TRBV4-1 and J is TRBJ1-2; 8 nucleotides align to TRBD1. The germline V gene encodes CDR1 MGHRA and CDR2 YSYEKL. The CDR3 sequence is 12 residues long. V was pared by 8 bases and J by 6 bases, with 5 bases of the junction left unmatched. For the CDR3, the DNA is TGCGCCAGCCAGGGACAGGAAGATGGCTACACCTTC. Amino acid sequence: CASQGQEDGYTF.

This chain links TRBV6-4 with TRBJ2-1, with TRBD2 as a possible D gene (5 bases). The CDR3 runs 15 residues. From germline, CDR1 is MRHNA and CDR2 SNTAGT. Trimming took off 0 bases at V and 4 bases at J, with 10 bases between the two ends. The CDR3 loop reads CASSDSPGEYNEQFF. CDR3 DNA: TGTGCCAGCAGTGACTCGCCCGGGGAGTACAATGAGCAGTTCTTC.

The rearrangement joins TRBV11-1 to TRBJ1-5; D uncertain. This CDR3 has 16 amino acids. Trimming removed 1 base from V and 0 bases from J, with 10 bases in between. The germline V gene has CDR1 SGHAT and CDR2 FQDESV (reference sequence). The CDR3 DNA reads TGTGCCAGCAGCTTAGTCTCCCCCTATAGCAATCAGCCCCAGCATTTT. As protein: CASSLVSPYSNQPQHF.

The chain joins TRBV19 to TRBJ2-6, with TRBD1 matching over 11 bases. The CDR3 extends over 18 amino acids. Per the germline V gene, CDR1 is LNHDA and CDR2 is SQIVND (reference sequence). With V trimmed by 7 bases and J by 1 base, 9 bases remained unmatched. Written as DNA, the CDR3 is TGTGCCAGTACTTTCGGACAGGGGGCGCGGTCTGGGGCCAACGTCCTGACTTTC. Protein product: CASTFGQGARSGANVLTF. The full variable domain, its missing parts supplied by reference TRBV19 and TRBJ2-6, is DGGITQSPKYLFRKEGQNVTLSCEQNLNHDAMYWYRQDPGQGLRLIYYSQIVNDFQKGDIAEGYSVSREKKESFPLTVTSAQKNPTAFYLCASTFGQGARSGANVLTFGAGSRLTVL.

This chain uses TRBV4-3 with TRBJ2-7; TRBD2 aligns across 7 bases. Per the germline V gene, CDR1 is LGHNA and CDR2 is YSLEER. The CDR3 has 16 amino acids. The ends lost 0 bases at V and 3 bases at J; junction bases unmatched: 8. CDR3 in amino acids: CASSQDAGRGHYEQYF. The CDR3 region has the DNA TGCGCCAGCAGCCAAGACGCGGGGAGGGGTCACTACGAGCAGTACTTC.

V usage is TRBV28 and J usage is TRBJ2-3; 12 bases are a match to TRBD2. V lost 2 bases and J lost 7; bases outside the gene matches: 7. Germline V gene sequence: CDR1 MDHEN, CDR2 SYDVKM. The CDR3 extends over 16 amino acids. The CDR3 region has the DNA TGTGCCAGCAGTTTAGGCCTAGCGGGAGGGCAGAATACGCAGTATTTT. As protein: CASSLGLAGGQNTQYF.

This clone was counted only a few times. The chain links TRBV6-1 to TRBJ2-2, with TRBD1 as a possible D gene (5 bases). The CDR3 is made up of 14 amino acids. V was clipped by 10 bases and J by 4 bases, with 16 bases between them. The V gene's germline CDR1 is MNHNS and CDR2 SASEGT. This CDR3 reads CATQSGQVTGELFF. CDR3 DNA sequence: TGTGCCACACAATCAGGGCAGGTCACCGGGGAGCTGTTTTTT.

The chain recombines TRBV28 with TRBJ1-1; D possibly corresponds to TRBD1 (5 bases). This CDR3 region has 15 residues. CDR1 is MDHEN, CDR2 SYDVKM, per germline. The V end lost 5 bases, the J end lost 8 bases, and 21 bases lay between the germline ends. The CDR3 sequence: CASSIPGGIAGEAFF. The CDR3 nucleotides read TGTGCCAGCAGTATCCCGGGGGGGATAGCGGGGGAAGCTTTCTTT.

The chain carries TRBV11-2 and TRBJ2-1; tentatively, D is TRBD1 (6 bases). CDR1 and CDR2 from the germline V gene are SGHAT and FQNNGV. The CDR3 has 14 residues. With 3 bases removed from V and 5 bases from J, the gap between germline ends came to 11 bases. The CDR3 protein is CASSFRDNHNEQFF. The CDR3 nucleotides are TGTGCCAGCAGCTTCCGGGACAACCACAATGAGCAGTTCTTC.

The chain joins TRBV5-1 to TRBJ2-5; 8 bases map to TRBD1. Matching the DNA end better, TRBJ2-7 makes the J call doubtful. The CDR3 runs to 14 residues. The germline CDR1 and CDR2 sequences are SGHRS and YFSETQ. In DNA form, the CDR3 reads TGCGCCAGCAGCTTGCTGGGACAGGCGGGCGAGCAGTACTTC. Translated: CASSLLGQAGEQYF.

This chain uses TRBV5-6 with TRBJ1-1; possibly TRBD1 for D (5 bases). CDR1 is SGHDT and CDR2 is YYEEEE in the germline V gene. The CDR3 length is 15 residues. V lost 4 bases and J 1 base, leaving 14 bases between the germline ends. The CDR3 nucleotides read TGTGCCAGCAGCGGACCAGGGTTACGGAACACTGAAGCTTTCTTT. Translation gives CASSGPGLRNTEAFF. Complete variable domain (other parts from reference TRBV5-6 and TRBJ1-1): DAGVTQSPTHLIKTRGQQVTLRCSPKSGHDTVSWYQQALGQGPQFIFQYYEEEERQRGNFPDRFSGHQFPNYSSELNVNALLLGDSALYLCASSGPGLRNTEAFFGQGTRLTVV.

V is TRBV28 and J is TRBJ1-2; 8 bases agree with TRBD1. Trimming cost V 8 bases and J 6 bases; bases outside gene matches: 11. Germline V lookup: CDR1 MDHEN, CDR2 SYDVKM. The CDR3 runs 14 residues. The CDR3 bases are TGTGCCAGCTGGCCTGGACAGGGCCGAAATGGCTACACCTTC. It yields the protein CASWPGQGRNGYTF.

The gene calls are TRBV28 and TRBJ2-3; 10 bases agree with TRBD2. V dropped 5 bases and J dropped 11; count of bases not matched to a gene: 13. The V gene's germline CDR1 is MDHEN and CDR2 SYDVKM. CDR3 length equals 15 residues. CDR3 sequence (DNA): TGTGCCAGCAGTCTAATAGCGGGAGGCCCCCAGGAGCAGTATTTT. Translating it yields CASSLIAGGPQEQYF.

This chain links TRBV29-1 with TRBJ1-2, with a weak D call TRBD1 (6 bases). Germline CDR1 and CDR2: SQVTM and ANQGSEA. CDR3 length equals 13 residues. The V gene lost 5 bases and the J gene lost 1 base, with 11 bases spanning the gap. The CDR3 is CSVPTGYNYGYTF. CDR3 nucleotide sequence: TGCAGCGTTCCGACAGGTTATAACTATGGCTACACCTTC.

V is TRBV2 and J is TRBJ2-2; D may be TRBD1 (6 bases). The V gene's germline CDR1 is SNHLY and CDR2 FYNNEI. Trimming removed 5 bases from V and 4 bases from J, with 14 bases in between. The CDR3 length is 15 residues. This CDR3 is CASSHPGDSTGELFF. CDR3 DNA sequence: TGTGCCAGCAGTCATCCAGGGGATTCCACCGGGGAGCTGTTTTTT.

The chain uses TRBV4-1 and TRBJ2-6; 8 bases agree with TRBD1. After removal of 4 bases from V and 0 bases from J, the junction contained 8 bases not matched to a gene. Germline V gene data show CDR1 as MGHRA and CDR2 as YSYEKL. CDR3 length equals 18 residues. CDR3 residues: CASSPPTGAFSGANVLTF. CDR3 bases: TGCGCCAGCAGCCCCCCGACAGGGGCCTTCTCTGGGGCCAACGTCCTGACTTTC.